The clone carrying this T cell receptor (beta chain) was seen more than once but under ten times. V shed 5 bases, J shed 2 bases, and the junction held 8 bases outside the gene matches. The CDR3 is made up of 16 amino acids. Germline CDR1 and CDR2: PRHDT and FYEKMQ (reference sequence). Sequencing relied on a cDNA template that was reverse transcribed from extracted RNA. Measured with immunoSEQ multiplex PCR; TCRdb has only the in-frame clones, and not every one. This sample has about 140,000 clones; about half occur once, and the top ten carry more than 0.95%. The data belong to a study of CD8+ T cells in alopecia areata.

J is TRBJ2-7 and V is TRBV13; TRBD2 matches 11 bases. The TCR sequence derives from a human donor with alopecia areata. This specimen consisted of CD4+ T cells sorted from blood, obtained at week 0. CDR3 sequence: CASSKAGTSGTYEQYF. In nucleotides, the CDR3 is TGTGCCAGCAGCAAAGCCGGGACTAGCGGTACCTACGAGCAGTACTTC.